These 19 T cell receptor beta chains came from one sample sequenced in a study of shared clonotypes between healthy human individuals. Profiled with immunoSEQ multiplex PCR; TCRdb holds only in-frame clones, not every one. The table records approximately 810,000 clones, approximately 92% of them present only once. Cells designated naive CD8 were CD45RO-negative and were positively selected for CCR7, with terminally differentiated effector memory CD45RA+ cells excluded. The sequenced material came from naive CD8+ T cells sorted from blood. These receptors all stem from a man aged 30 to 39 in good health.

The chain couples TRBV21-1 to TRBJ1-5. TRBV21-1 is shown as a pseudogene. CDR3 length equals 15 residues. The CDR3 spells CASSKWRVNKQPQHF. CDR3 nucleotide sequence: TGTGCCAGCAGCAAATGGAGAGTGAATAAGCAGCCCCAGCATTTT.

The V and J genes are TRBV5-6 and TRBJ2-7, with 8 nucleotides matching TRBD1. V was clipped by 3 bases and J by 0 bases; unmatched bases: 8. Germline lookup yields CDR1 SGHDT and CDR2 YYEEEE. The CDR3 is 16 residues long. Here the CDR3 DNA reads TGTGCCAGCAGCTGGGGGACAGGTTTTAGCTCCTACGAGCAGTACTTC. This translates into CASSWGTGFSSYEQYF.

DNA of the CDR3: TGTGCCTGGAGTGTAGCTAGCGGGTACACCCCCTACGAGCAGTACTTC. Translated: CAWSVASGYTPYEQYF. V and J are TRBV30 and TRBJ2-7; TRBD2 agrees at 8 bases. V was pared by 0 bases and J by 2 bases, with 9 bases of the junction left unmatched. The germline gives CDR1 GTSNPN, CDR2 SVGIG (reference sequence). The CDR3 runs 16 residues.

The chain uses TRBV7-3 and TRBJ2-7, with a tentative D call TRBD2 (5 bases). In germline, CDR1 is SGHTA, CDR2 FQGTGA. This CDR3 is 14 amino acids long. V dropped 3 bases and J dropped 0 bases, with 9 bases sitting between them. The CDR3 region has the DNA TGTGCCAGCAGCTTTGCGGGTGACTCCTACGAGCAGTACTTC. It yields the protein CASSFAGDSYEQYF.

The rearrangement uses TRBV5-1 and TRBJ2-4; D is possibly TRBD2 (5 bases). The CDR3 spans 16 residues. Germline V gene sequence: CDR1 SGHRS, CDR2 YFSETQ. V shed 4 bases and J shed 4 bases, with 18 bases lying between them. The CDR3 reads CASSPGRTGAKNIQYF. In DNA, the CDR3 is TGCGCCAGCAGCCCGGGCCGGACTGGAGCTAAAAACATTCAGTACTTC.

The chain links TRBV27 to TRBJ2-1; 9 bases agree with TRBD2. Per the germline V gene, CDR1 is MNHEY and CDR2 is SMNVEV (reference sequence). V was clipped by 5 bases and J by 8 bases; unmatched bases: 13. The length of the CDR3 is 16 residues. In DNA form, the CDR3 reads TGTGCCAGCAGTAAGCGAGCGGGAGGCCGAGTTGATGAGCAGTTCTTC. Its translation: CASSKRAGGRVDEQFF.

Comment on this clone: Other DNA sequences from this sample encode an identical CDR3 as well. For the CDR3, the DNA is TGTGCCAGCAGTCCTGCAGAGACCCAGTACTTC. It codes for CASSPAETQYF. The rearrangement joins TRBV7-9 to TRBJ2-5; D call uncertain. The CDR3 loop spans 11 amino acids. CDR1 is SEHNR and CDR2 is FQNEAQ in the germline V gene (reference sequence). V shed 6 bases and J shed 4 bases, with 6 bases lying between them.

This CDR3 is CASSFGLAGKETQYF. The CDR3 DNA reads as TGTGCCAGCAGTTTTGGGCTAGCGGGAAAAGAGACCCAGTACTTC. The rearrangement links TRBV27 to TRBJ2-5; TRBD2 agrees at 9 bases. V was clipped by 3 bases and J by 3 bases; unmatched bases: 5. The V gene's germline CDR1 is MNHEY and CDR2 SMNVEV (reference sequence). CDR3 length equals 15 residues.

The chain has TRBV9 and TRBJ2-1; 7 nucleotides line up with TRBD2. This CDR3 contains 15 residues. Germline V gives CDR1 SGDLS, CDR2 YYNGEE. The V and J ends lost 0 bases and 5 bases, in that order; junction bases with no gene match: 5. In DNA form, the CDR3 reads TGTGCCAGCAGCGTAGGGGCTAGCGGCGACAATGAGCAGTTCTTC. Translating gives CASSVGASGDNEQFF.

This clone was detected many times. The sample holds other DNA sequences that translate to the same CDR3. The J gene is TRBJ2-1, the V gene TRBV27; possibly TRBD1 for D (5 bases). There are 13 residues in the CDR3. The V gene lost 0 bases and the J gene lost 6 bases, with 6 bases spanning the gap. Germline V lookup: CDR1 MNHEY, CDR2 SMNVEV (reference sequence). CDR3 DNA sequence: TGTGCCAGCAGTTTATCGGGGCGCAATGAGCAGTTCTTC. Translation: CASSLSGRNEQFF.

The sample holds one count of this clone. Additional DNA sequences in this sample encode the identical CDR3. This sequence joins TRBV7-6 and TRBJ2-3, with a tentative D call TRBD2 (6 bases). Per the germline V gene, CDR1 is SGHVS and CDR2 is FNYEAQ. V lost 6 bases and J 1 base, leaving 11 bases between the germline ends. The CDR3 totals 14 residues. The CDR3 DNA is TGTGCCAGCAGTTCGTCGGGAGGCACAGATACGCAGTATTTT. It encodes CASSSSGGTDTQYF.

V and J are TRBV5-4 and TRBJ1-1; the D is unclear. The V gene lost 0 bases and the J gene lost 8 bases, with 8 bases spanning the gap. Looked up from germline, CDR1 is SGHNT and CDR2 is YYREEE (reference sequence). This CDR3 is 12 amino acids long. CDR3 sequence (DNA): TGTGCCAGCAGCTTGGAGGCGGACGAAGCTTTCTTT. This encodes CASSLEADEAFF.

As DNA, the CDR3 is TGTGCCTGGAACTTTGGAAACACCATATATTTT. This encodes CAWNFGNTIYF. The genes are TRBV30 and TRBJ1-3; D not resolved. The CDR3 runs to 11 residues. V dropped 4 bases and J dropped 3 bases, with 4 bases sitting between them. Germline values: CDR1 GTSNPN, CDR2 SVGIG (reference sequence).

V is TRBV2 and J is TRBJ1-2; tentatively, D is TRBD1 (6 bases). CDR3 length: 15 residues. Germline assignment: CDR1 SNHLY and CDR2 FYNNEI. V was cut by 0 bases and J by 8 bases, with 16 bases left in between. Here the CDR3 DNA reads TGTGCCAGCAGTGAAGCGCGGCAGGGGTTGGTAGGCTACACCTTC. Translated: CASSEARQGLVGYTF.

The rearrangement links TRBV9 to TRBJ2-3; D may be TRBD1 or TRBD2 (6 bases each). This CDR3 region has 15 residues. Per the germline V gene, CDR1 is SGDLS and CDR2 is YYNGEE. V lost 4 bases, J lost 6 bases, and 18 bases lay in between. CDR3 loop: CASSRGRMSGDTQYF. In DNA, the CDR3 is TGTGCCAGCAGCCGGGGGCGGATGTCAGGGGATACGCAGTATTTT.

Only one count was recorded for this clone. The chain couples TRBV29-1 to TRBJ2-7, with D tentatively TRBD1 (6 bases). Trimming pared 7 bases from V and 1 base from J, leaving 14 bases between. The CDR3 length is 13 residues. Germline loops: CDR1 SQVTM, CDR2 ANQGSEA. CDR3 nucleotide sequence: TGCAGCGCCCAGGACAGATCTTCCTACGAGCAGTACTTC. It encodes CSAQDRSSYEQYF.

The V and J genes are TRBV7-8 and TRBJ2-7, with no clear D. Germline V gene data show CDR1 as SGHVS and CDR2 as FQNEAQ. The CDR3 loop spans 17 amino acids. The V gene lost 1 base and the J gene lost 5 bases, with 21 bases spanning the gap. The CDR3 DNA is TGTGCCAGCAGCTTAGACAGTTCGCTTCGGGCCCGAAACGAGCAGTACTTC. It encodes CASSLDSSLRARNEQYF.

This chain joins TRBV19 and TRBJ2-7; 9 nucleotides align to TRBD1. V was clipped by 7 bases and J by 2 bases; unmatched bases: 6. The germline gives CDR1 LNHDA, CDR2 SQIVND (reference sequence). The CDR3 sequence is 14 residues long. The CDR3 sequence: CASKHGQGPYEQYF. The CDR3 DNA reads TGTGCCAGTAAACACGGACAGGGGCCCTACGAGCAGTACTTC.

The chain employs TRBV7-9 and TRBJ2-3; D is uncertain. This CDR3 has 13 amino acids. V shed 4 bases and J shed 0 bases, with 5 bases lying between them. Germline V gene lookup returns CDR1 SEHNR and CDR2 FQNEAQ (reference sequence). The CDR3 protein is CASSSASTDTQYF. The CDR3 bases are TGTGCCAGCAGCTCCGCGAGCACAGATACGCAGTATTTT.